This entry lists 24 T cell receptor beta chains sequenced from one sample in a study of preoperative IRX-2 immunotherapy in early breast cancer. Repertoires were generated with immunoSEQ multiplex PCR, while TCRdb's copy carries only in-frame clones and drops some. Among about 38,000 clones listed, 82% were seen once. Treatment described: preoperative locoregional IRX-2 cytokine immunotherapy. The sample consisted of lymph node tissue, taken after IRX-2 immunotherapy. Receptors originate from a human donor with breast cancer.

The chain carries TRBV11-3 and TRBJ1-6; D call uncertain. This CDR3 has 19 residues. Germline CDR1 SGHNT, CDR2 YENEEA. V gave up 2 bases and J gave up 0 bases, with 17 bases separating them. CDR3 protein: CASSLLSWAGSSYNSPLHF. The CDR3 nucleotides are TGTGCCAGCAGCTTATTATCGTGGGCGGGCAGCTCCTATAATTCACCCCTCCACTTT.

This clone was seen more than once but under ten times. This chain connects TRBV6-8 to TRBJ1-6, with D perhaps matching TRBD1 (5 bases). CDR3 length: 16 residues. V was clipped by 6 bases and J by 7 bases, with 19 bases between them. From germline, CDR1 is MNHGY and CDR2 SAAAGT. CDR3 DNA: TGTGCCAGCAGCACTACTACCAGGGAGAGGAATTCACCCCTCCACTTT. This gives the protein CASSTTTRERNSPLHF.

The chain couples TRBV6-8 to TRBJ1-1, with D possibly matching TRBD1 (5 bases). Germline V gene sequence: CDR1 MNHGY, CDR2 SAAAGT. CDR3 size: 15 residues. With 0 bases removed from V and 5 bases from J, the gap between germline ends came to 13 bases. CDR3 loop: CASSYSPQGLTEAFF. The DNA of the CDR3 is TGTGCCAGCAGTTACTCCCCCCAGGGATTGACTGAAGCTTTCTTT.

V is TRBV7-4 and J is TRBJ2-7; D not certain. V was clipped by 2 bases and J by 3 bases, with 8 bases between them. The germline gives CDR1 SGHVT, CDR2 SQSDAQ. This CDR3 spans 13 amino acids. The CDR3 spells CASSLTNVYEQYF. As DNA, the CDR3 is TGTGCCAGCAGCTTAACGAATGTCTACGAGCAGTACTTC.

The V and J genes are TRBV12-2 and TRBJ2-7; the DNA was not used to check the table's D call, TRBD1. TRBV12-2 is flagged as a pseudogene. This CDR3 region has 15 residues. The CDR3 sequence is CASGGGGRGVYEQYF. CDR3 sequence (DNA): TGTGCCAGTGGCGGTGGTGGCAGGGGAGTATACGAGCAGTACTTC.

The chain joins TRBV4-1 to TRBJ1-4; D uncertain. The CDR3 spans 16 residues. Germline CDR1 is MGHRA and CDR2 is YSYEKL. Trimming removed 1 base at V and 6 bases at J, with 15 bases between. The CDR3 DNA reads as TGCGCCAGCAGCCAAGGTACCGACGGGATGTATGAAAAACTGTTTTTT. Encoded protein: CASSQGTDGMYEKLFF.

The chain joins TRBV11-3 to TRBJ1-3; no firm D call. V gave up 1 base and J gave up 0 bases, with 10 bases separating them. Germline values: CDR1 SGHNT, CDR2 YENEEA. The CDR3 extends over 16 amino acids. CDR3 residues: CASSLGFLGSGNTIYF. The CDR3 DNA is TGTGCCAGCAGCTTAGGTTTTTTGGGCTCTGGAAACACCATATATTTT.

The V and J genes are TRBV30 and TRBJ2-2; D uncertain. This CDR3 region has 13 residues. Germline values: CDR1 GTSNPN, CDR2 SVGIG (reference sequence). Trimming shortened V by 4 bases and J by 4 bases, and 10 bases separated the two germline ends. CDR3: CAWTVTLTGELFF. As DNA, the CDR3 is TGTGCCTGGACGGTGACCCTCACCGGGGAGCTGTTTTTT. Based on the CDR3 plus reference TRBV30 and TRBJ2-2, the full variable domain is SQTIHQWPATLVQPVGSPLSLECTVEGTSNPNLYWYRQAAGRGLQLLFYSVGIGQISSEVPQNLSASRPQDRQFILSSKKLLLSDSGFYLCAWTVTLTGELFFGEGSRLTVL.

The chain carries TRBV5-1 and TRBJ2-2, with 7 nucleotides matching TRBD2. The junction had 9 bases not matched to a gene; V was cut back by 4 bases and J by 3 bases. The CDR3 totals 16 residues. Germline CDR1 SGHRS, CDR2 YFSETQ. Here the CDR3 DNA reads TGCGCCAGCAGCCCGGGGGGATCACAGTACACCGGGGAGCTGTTTTTT. This codes for CASSPGGSQYTGELFF.

V and J are TRBV28 and TRBJ2-5, with 14 bases that match TRBD2. Germline CDR1 reads MDHEN; CDR2 reads SYDVKM. The J segment lost 4 bases and the V segment lost 4 bases, leaving 5 bases of the junction unmatched. The CDR3 has 16 amino acids. The CDR3 reads CASSYSGTSGGETQYF. The DNA of the CDR3 is TGTGCCAGCAGTTACTCCGGGACTAGCGGGGGAGAGACCCAGTACTTC. Full variable domain (missing parts from reference TRBV28 and TRBJ2-5): DVKVTQSSRYLVKRTGEKVFLECVQDMDHENMFWYRQDPGLGLRLIYFSYDVKMKEKGDIPEGYSVSREKKERFSLILESASTNQTSMYLCASSYSGTSGGETQYFGPGTRLLVL.

This chain uses TRBV29-1 with TRBJ2-7; 12 nucleotides align to TRBD1. The CDR3 contains 14 residues. The J segment lost 6 bases and the V segment lost 6 bases, leaving 9 bases of the junction unmatched. Germline assignment: CDR1 SQVTM and CDR2 ANQGSEA. CDR3 coding DNA: TGCAGCGTGACTTCCGGGACAGGGGGCGGCGAGCAGTACTTC. It codes for CSVTSGTGGGEQYF.

The V call is TRBV30, the J call TRBJ2-1; TRBD1 might be the D (5 bases). Germline V gene sequence: CDR1 GTSNPN, CDR2 SVGIG (reference sequence). Trimming stripped 1 base from V and 6 bases from J, with 16 bases between. This CDR3 comprises 15 residues. CDR3 sequence reads: CAWSGGSNWGNEQFF. The DNA of the CDR3 is TGTGCCTGGAGTGGGGGCTCAAATTGGGGCAATGAGCAGTTCTTC.

The CDR3 nucleotides read TGTGCCAGCTCACCGAGCTACAGTGAAAGGAGGAATTCACCCCTCCACTTT. Its protein is CASSPSYSERRNSPLHF. The chain carries TRBV18 and TRBJ1-6; no clear D gene. The germline V and J ends were trimmed by 3 bases and 7 bases, with 19 bases remaining between them. Looked up from germline, CDR1 is KGHSH and CDR2 is LQKENI. CDR3 length: 17 amino acids.

This clone was found once. The V call is TRBV19, the J call TRBJ1-1; 8 nucleotides match TRBD1. After removal of 4 bases from V and 4 bases from J, the junction contained 8 bases not matched to a gene. CDR1 LNHDA and CDR2 SQIVND come from the germline V gene (reference sequence). This CDR3 contains 15 residues. The CDR3 reads CASSTGQGKGTEAFF. The DNA for the CDR3 is TGTGCCAGTAGTACCGGACAGGGTAAGGGCACTGAAGCTTTCTTT.

The sample holds one count of this clone. CDR3 nucleotides: TGCGCCAGCAGTCCCGGGACAGGGTCCTACGAGCAGTACTTC. Residues: CASSPGTGSYEQYF. V gene TRBV10-1 combines with J gene TRBJ2-7, with 9 positions matching TRBD1. Trimming removed 5 bases from V and 1 base from J; junction bases left unmatched: 3. This CDR3 region has 14 residues. Germline values: CDR1 WNHNN, CDR2 SYGVQD (reference sequence).

J is TRBJ1-3 and V is TRBV11-3; maybe TRBD1 (5 bases). CDR3 size: 15 residues. Germline V gene sequence: CDR1 SGHNT, CDR2 YENEEA. The ends were cut back, 4 bases at V and 0 bases at J, with 10 bases in the middle. CDR3 DNA: TGTGCCAGCAGCTCACTGGACAACTCTGGAAACACCATATATTTT. Translation gives CASSSLDNSGNTIYF.

This clone was detected only once. The V and J genes are TRBV6-8 and TRBJ1-2; weak D call: TRBD1 (5 bases). The CDR3 runs to 14 residues. Trimming pared 5 bases from V and 4 bases from J, leaving 14 bases between. Germline loops: CDR1 MNHGY, CDR2 SAAAGT. DNA of the CDR3: TGTGCCAGCAGTGTAAGGGGTGAGGGCTATGGCTACACCTTC. This translates into CASSVRGEGYGYTF.

This chain links TRBV29-1 with TRBJ1-6; no clear D gene. Looked up from germline, CDR1 is SQVTM and CDR2 is ANQGSEA. CDR3 length: 12 residues. V gave up 4 bases and J gave up 8 bases, with 9 bases separating them. The DNA of the CDR3 is TGCAGCGTTGGTAGTGGGGATTCACCCCTCCACTTT. Its translation is CSVGSGDSPLHF.

The chain has TRBV6-8 and TRBJ1-1, with a possible D match to TRBD1 (6 bases). There are 16 residues in the CDR3. V was pared by 0 bases and J by 0 bases, with 11 bases between. Per the germline V gene, CDR1 is MNHGY and CDR2 is SAAAGT. The DNA of the CDR3 is TGTGCCAGCAGTTACTCGCAGGGGCGGGTGAACACTGAAGCTTTCTTT. It translates to CASSYSQGRVNTEAFF.

The gene calls are TRBV11-3 and TRBJ1-1; 7 nucleotides match TRBD1. Germline assignment: CDR1 SGHNT and CDR2 YENEEA. The trim removed 2 bases at V and 1 base at J, leaving 7 bases unmatched. The length of the CDR3 is 16 residues. The CDR3 DNA sequence: TGTGCCAGCAGCTTAAGGACAGGTCGACAGAACACTGAAGCTTTCTTT. Its translation is CASSLRTGRQNTEAFF.

The chain links TRBV5-1 to TRBJ1-1; D unresolved. V shed 4 bases and J shed 3 bases, with 16 bases lying between them. Per the germline V gene, CDR1 is SGHRS and CDR2 is YFSETQ. The CDR3 contains 15 residues. The CDR3 region has the DNA TGCGCCAGCAGCCTTATACACCTACAGTACACTGAAGCTTTCTTT. This translates into CASSLIHLQYTEAFF.

The gene calls are TRBV1 and TRBJ2-7; the DNA was not compared with TRBD1, the D call given in the table. TRBV1 is reported as a pseudogene. CDR3 length: 14 residues. The CDR3 sequence: CASSAKDRDDEQYF. Here the CDR3 DNA reads TGCGCCAGCAGCGCTAAGGACAGGGACGACGAGCAGTACTTC.

This rearrangement joins TRBV25-1 to TRBJ1-1; no clear D gene. The CDR3 loop spans 12 amino acids. Germline V gene lookup returns CDR1 MGHDK and CDR2 SYGVNS. Trimming took off 6 bases at V and 0 bases at J, with 5 bases between the two ends. The CDR3, as DNA: TGTGCCAGCAGAACCGTGAACACTGAAGCTTTCTTT. Amino acid sequence: CASRTVNTEAFF.

The rearrangement uses TRBV19 and TRBJ1-2; no clear D gene. Germline V gives CDR1 LNHDA, CDR2 SQIVND (reference sequence). The CDR3 is 13 amino acids. Trimming took off 3 bases at V and 2 bases at J, with 7 bases between the two ends. The CDR3 region has the DNA TGTGCCAGTAGTATCTTGGGGAACTATGGCTACACCTTC. Translation: CASSILGNYGYTF.